These 27 T cell receptor beta chains were sequenced from one sample in a study of memory CD4+ T cells and cytomegalovirus serostatus. Single viable CD3+CD4+CD8-CD45RO+ cells were sorted as the memory CD4+ T cells. The protocol was immunoSEQ multiplex PCR, while the TCRdb copy is restricted to in-frame clones and leaves out a portion. The sample includes 50,000 to 75,000 clones, 75% to 90% of them seen just once. Sequenced: memory CD4+ T cells from blood. The receptors come from an adult in good health and CMV-seronegative.

V gene TRBV27 combines with J gene TRBJ2-5; TRBD1 matches at 8 bases. There are 14 residues in the CDR3. After removal of 6 bases from V and 4 bases from J, the junction contained 7 bases not matched to a gene. Germline CDR1 and CDR2: MNHEY and SMNVEV (reference sequence). CDR3 coding DNA: TGTGCCAGCAGCCGGACAGGGCTTCGAGAGACCCAGTACTTC. Its translation: CASSRTGLRETQYF.

V and J are TRBV11-2 and TRBJ2-5; the D is unclear. CDR1 SGHAT and CDR2 FQNNGV come from the germline V gene. V was shortened by 3 bases and J by 1 base, with 12 bases between the two germline ends. The CDR3 covers 15 residues. CDR3 sequence: CASSLGRFPQETQYF. As DNA, the CDR3 is TGTGCCAGCAGCTTGGGTCGGTTTCCCCAAGAGACCCAGTACTTC.

This chain uses TRBV7-2 with TRBJ1-5; perhaps TRBD1 as D (6 bases). Germline V gene lookup returns CDR1 SGHTA and CDR2 FQGNSA. The ends were cut back, 4 bases at V and 7 bases at J, with 11 bases in the middle. The CDR3 loop spans 13 amino acids. CDR3 DNA: TGTGCCAGCAGCTCAGGGGTCGGGCAGCCCCAGCATTTT. Protein sequence: CASSSGVGQPQHF.

The rearrangement joins TRBV27 to TRBJ1-1; tentative D call: TRBD1 (6 bases). The CDR3 totals 15 residues. Germline values: CDR1 MNHEY, CDR2 SMNVEV (reference sequence). Trimming cost V 0 bases and J 3 bases, with 11 bases left between them. The DNA for the CDR3 is TGTGCCAGCAGTTTATCGGGGGCCAGGGACACTGAAGCTTTCTTT. Protein product: CASSLSGARDTEAFF.

The chain combines TRBV27 with TRBJ2-3; tentatively, D is TRBD1 (6 bases). The CDR3 has 15 residues. From germline, CDR1 is MNHEY and CDR2 SMNVEV (reference sequence). V was trimmed by 3 bases and J by 1 base, leaving 11 bases between them. CDR3 DNA sequence: TGTGCCAGCAGTTTCCGGGCAGGGGGCACAGATACGCAGTATTTT. It encodes CASSFRAGGTDTQYF.

In its sample, this clone was seen a few times. V usage is TRBV7-8 and J usage is TRBJ2-7; 9 bases fit TRBD1. This CDR3 spans 13 amino acids. Germline lookup yields CDR1 SGHVS and CDR2 FQNEAQ. The trim removed 5 bases at V and 6 bases at J, leaving 5 bases unmatched. CDR3: CASSRDRAGEQYF. The CDR3 DNA is TGTGCCAGCAGCAGGGACAGGGCAGGCGAGCAGTACTTC.

The table lists this clone with a count of one. This chain joins TRBV6-5 and TRBJ2-7; D assignment may be TRBD1 or TRBD2 (5 bases each). In germline, CDR1 is MNHEY, CDR2 SVGAGI. V lost 2 bases to trimming and J lost 3 bases, with 11 bases between them. This CDR3 has 14 amino acids. The CDR3 loop reads CASSYVRGGYEQYF. CDR3 DNA: TGTGCCAGCAGTTACGTACGGGGCGGCTACGAGCAGTACTTC.

The chain uses TRBV9 and TRBJ2-3; 14 positions match TRBD2. The CDR3 totals 15 residues. The trim removed 7 bases at V and 6 bases at J, leaving 7 bases unmatched. Looked up from germline, CDR1 is SGDLS and CDR2 is YYNGEE. CDR3 region: CASGTSGGLRDTQYF. The CDR3 nucleotides are TGTGCCAGCGGGACTAGCGGGGGCCTTCGGGATACGCAGTATTTT.

The V and J genes are TRBV2 and TRBJ1-5; TRBD1 aligns across 7 bases. The CDR3 has 16 amino acids. V lost 1 base and J lost 2; bases outside the gene matches: 5. CDR1 and CDR2 from the germline V gene are SNHLY and FYNNEI. This CDR3 reads CASSEGQGGRNQPQHF. The CDR3 DNA reads TGTGCCAGCAGTGAAGGACAGGGTGGTCGCAATCAGCCCCAGCATTTT.

The V call is TRBV28, the J call TRBJ2-7; D might be TRBD2 (5 bases). The CDR3 is 15 amino acids. Germline CDR1 and CDR2: MDHEN and SYDVKM. In DNA form, the CDR3 reads TGTGCTAAACCCTCGGGGATTTCGACTCCCTACGAGCAGTACTTC. Encoded protein: CAKPSGISTPYEQYF.

The chain recombines TRBV23-1 with TRBJ2-5, with TRBD1 as a possible D gene (6 bases). TRBV23-1 is flagged as an ORF with uncertain function. Trimming pared 10 bases from V and 0 bases from J, leaving 15 bases between. CDR3 length equals 14 residues. CDR3 nucleotide sequence: TGCGCCATGTCAGGGGCCGTGTACCAAGAGACCCAGTACTTC. Protein: CAMSGAVYQETQYF.

The chain recombines TRBV12-5 with TRBJ1-1; 9 nucleotides align to TRBD1. This CDR3 has 16 amino acids. J was trimmed by 2 bases and V by 6 bases; bases with no gene match: 10. The germline CDR1 and CDR2 sequences are LGHNT and FRNRAP. As DNA, the CDR3 is TGTGCTAGTGGCGAAGGAAGACAGGGGGGTAACACTGAAGCTTTCTTT. Its translation: CASGEGRQGGNTEAFF.

The chain joins TRBV5-1 to TRBJ1-2, with a tentative D call TRBD1 (5 bases). This CDR3 has 15 residues. Trimming left V 4 bases short and J 8 bases short, with 21 bases between. Germline CDR1 SGHRS, CDR2 YFSETQ. The CDR3 sequence is CASSPKSGQGGGYTF. CDR3 nucleotides: TGCGCCAGCAGCCCTAAATCTGGCCAGGGTGGGGGCTACACCTTC.

V gene TRBV7-2 combines with J gene TRBJ1-4, with D unclear. V shed 8 bases and J shed 0 bases, with 13 bases lying between them. This CDR3 is 15 amino acids long. The V gene's germline CDR1 is SGHTA and CDR2 FQGNSA. CDR3 sequence: CASAPDTATNEKLFF. DNA for the CDR3: TGTGCCAGCGCCCCGGATACAGCAACTAATGAAAAACTGTTTTTT.

The chain carries TRBV2 and TRBJ1-1; the D is unclear. This CDR3 is built from 13 residues. Trimming removed 6 bases at V and 1 base at J, with 9 bases between. Germline V gene sequence: CDR1 SNHLY, CDR2 FYNNEI. In nucleotides, the CDR3 is TGTGCCAGCAGCGTTCTAGGGAACACTGAAGCTTTCTTT. Amino acid sequence: CASSVLGNTEAFF.

In its sample, this clone is medium-sized (0.01 to 0.1%). The rearrangement links TRBV18 to TRBJ1-2; maybe TRBD1 (5 bases). Trimming removed 0 bases from V and 2 bases from J, with 10 bases in between. The germline CDR1 and CDR2 sequences are KGHSH and LQKENI. CDR3 length: 15 residues. CDR3 sequence (DNA): TGTGCCAGCTCACCACCACCCGGGGCCAACTATGGCTACACCTTC. The encoded protein is CASSPPPGANYGYTF.

V gene TRBV6-1 combines with J gene TRBJ2-3; 7 bases map to TRBD1. This CDR3 comprises 14 residues. J was trimmed by 4 bases and V by 6 bases; bases with no gene match: 7. In germline, CDR1 is MNHNS, CDR2 SASEGT. The CDR3 sequence: CASRSTGAADTQYF. In DNA, the CDR3 is TGTGCCAGCAGGTCCACAGGGGCCGCAGATACGCAGTATTTT.

The chain is built from TRBV19 and TRBJ1-5, with a tentative D call TRBD1 (5 bases). Trimming pared 4 bases from V and 4 bases from J, leaving 8 bases between. CDR3 size: 13 residues. CDR1 and CDR2 from the germline V gene are LNHDA and SQIVND (reference sequence). CDR3 sequence reads: CASSNDRNQPQHF. DNA for the CDR3: TGTGCCAGTAGTAACGACAGAAATCAGCCCCAGCATTTT.

This clone was observed a handful of times. The chain employs TRBV7-3 and TRBJ1-1; D unresolved. Trimming stripped 2 bases from V and 1 base from J, with 14 bases between. Germline CDR1 SGHTA, CDR2 FQGTGA. The CDR3 totals 16 residues. This CDR3 is CASSLEGAIPNTEAFF. CDR3 DNA sequence: TGTGCCAGCAGCTTAGAAGGAGCAATCCCGAACACTGAAGCTTTCTTT.

The count of this clone is one. This sequence joins TRBV7-9 and TRBJ1-1; TRBD1 aligns across 7 bases. The CDR3 covers 13 residues. Germline V gene data show CDR1 as SEHNR and CDR2 as FQNEAQ (reference sequence). Unmatched junction bases numbered 6, after V lost 6 bases and J lost 5 bases. CDR3 coding DNA: TGTGCCAGCAGGACAGGGCAGGGGACTGAAGCTTTCTTT. It codes for CASRTGQGTEAFF.

The chain carries TRBV19 and TRBJ1-5; D unresolved. V lost 3 bases and J 7 bases, leaving 10 bases between the germline ends. Germline loops: CDR1 LNHDA, CDR2 SQIVND (reference sequence). The CDR3 extends over 13 amino acids. The CDR3 DNA sequence: TGTGCCAGTAGTATTCAGGAAATGCAGCCCCAGCATTTT. Amino acids: CASSIQEMQPQHF.

This chain joins TRBV2 and TRBJ2-2, with unresolved D. Trimming removed 7 bases at V and 6 bases at J, with 15 bases between. The CDR3 runs 14 residues. Germline V gene data show CDR1 as SNHLY and CDR2 as FYNNEI. The CDR3 bases are TGTGCCAGCAACCCAAGTTTGGGTTCCGGGGAGCTGTTTTTT. It is translated as CASNPSLGSGELFF.

This rearrangement joins TRBV2 to TRBJ1-4, with D possibly being TRBD1 (5 bases). This CDR3 contains 16 residues. With 8 bases removed from V and 2 bases from J, the gap between germline ends came to 18 bases. From germline, CDR1 is SNHLY and CDR2 FYNNEI. CDR3 sequence reads: CASAKTGGRTNEKLFF. The CDR3 bases are TGTGCCAGCGCCAAGACCGGGGGACGGACTAATGAAAAACTGTTTTTT.

J is TRBJ2-1 and V is TRBV27; tentative D call: TRBD2 (5 bases). The V end was cut by 7 bases, the J end by 9 bases, with 19 bases between. Germline CDR1 MNHEY, CDR2 SMNVEV (reference sequence). The CDR3 runs to 14 residues. The CDR3 loop reads CASNRFGPGLEQFF. The DNA of the CDR3 is TGTGCCAGCAATCGTTTCGGTCCAGGACTTGAGCAGTTCTTC.

This chain connects TRBV5-1 to TRBJ2-7; D is tentatively TRBD1 or TRBD2 (7 bases each). Deletions cut 0 bases from V and 4 bases from J, with 20 bases between. Looked up from germline, CDR1 is SGHRS and CDR2 is YFSETQ. CDR3 size: 17 residues. The CDR3, as DNA: TGCGCCAGCAGCTTGGCCGGGACAGCCGGGGGGTCTTACGAGCAGTACTTC. It translates to CASSLAGTAGGSYEQYF.

This clone appeared a single time. The chain combines TRBV7-8 with TRBJ2-1; 8 nucleotides line up with TRBD1. V gave up 5 bases and J gave up 0 bases; unmatched junction bases: 6. This CDR3 comprises 16 residues. The germline CDR1 and CDR2 sequences are SGHVS and FQNEAQ. The CDR3 DNA reads TGTGCCAGCAGCGGGACAGGTGGGTCCTCCTACAATGAGCAGTTCTTC. It encodes CASSGTGGSSYNEQFF.

This clone came up a few times. The rearrangement links TRBV29-1 to TRBJ2-7, with D possibly being TRBD1 (6 bases). The CDR3 totals 15 residues. With 5 bases removed from V and 5 bases from J, the gap between germline ends came to 22 bases. Germline CDR1 SQVTM, CDR2 ANQGSEA. The CDR3 bases are TGCAGCGTTAAAGGTGTTGGGGGCTCGGGTCACGAGCAGTACTTC. This translates into CSVKGVGGSGHEQYF.